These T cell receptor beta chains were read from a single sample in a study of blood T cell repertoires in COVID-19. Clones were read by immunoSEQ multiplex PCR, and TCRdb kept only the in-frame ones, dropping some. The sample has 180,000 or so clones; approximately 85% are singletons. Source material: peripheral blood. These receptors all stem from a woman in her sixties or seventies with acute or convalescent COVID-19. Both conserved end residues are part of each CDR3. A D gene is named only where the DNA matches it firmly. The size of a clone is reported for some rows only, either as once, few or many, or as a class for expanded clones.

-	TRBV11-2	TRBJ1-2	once	CASSSLNYGYTF	TGTGCCAGCAGCTCATTGAACTATGGCTACACCTTC
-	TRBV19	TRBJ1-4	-	CASSIGRASNEKLFF	TGTGCCAGTAGTATAGGCAGGGCTTCTAATGAAAAACTGTTTTTT
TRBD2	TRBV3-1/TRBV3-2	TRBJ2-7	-	CASSQEVIGNAGGFEQYF	TGTGCCAGCAGCCAAGAGGTCATCGGGAATGCCGGGGGGTTCGAGCAGTACTTC
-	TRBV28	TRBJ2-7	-	CASSLTVSSYEQYF	TGTGCCAGCAGTTTAACAGTCAGCTCCTACGAGCAGTACTTC
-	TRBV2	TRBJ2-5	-	CASSQGGAGGAETQYF	TGTGCCAGCAGCCAAGGAGGGGCAGGGGGAGCAGAGACCCAGTACTTC
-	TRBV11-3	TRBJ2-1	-	CASSLRYGEQFF	TGTGCCAGCAGCTTACGCTATGGTGAGCAGTTCTTC
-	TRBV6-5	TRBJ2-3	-	CASRSPREDTQYF	TGTGCCAGCAGGAGCCCCCGGGAGGATACGCAGTATTTT
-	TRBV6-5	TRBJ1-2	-	CASRWGDGYGYTF	TGTGCCTCAAGATGGGGGGACGGCTATGGCTACACCTTC
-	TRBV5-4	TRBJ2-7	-	CASSSQGTSIYEQYF	TGTGCCAGCAGCTCACAGGGGACTTCTATTTACGAGCAGTACTTC
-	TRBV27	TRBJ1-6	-	CASSLLGADSPLHF	TGTGCCAGCAGTTTACTGGGGGCAGACTCACCCCTCCACTTT
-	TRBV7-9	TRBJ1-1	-	CASTGLNTEAFF	TGTGCCAGCACGGGACTCAACACTGAAGCTTTCTTT
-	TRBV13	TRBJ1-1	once	CASSQSDSGYTEAFF	TGTGCCAGCAGCCAAAGCGACTCCGGGTACACTGAAGCTTTCTTT
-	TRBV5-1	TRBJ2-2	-	CASSLRAGDTGELFF	TGCGCCAGCAGCTTGAGGGCCGGGGACACCGGGGAGCTGTTTTTT
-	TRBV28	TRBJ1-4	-	CASTLLGSEKLFF	TGTGCCAGCACCCTGTTGGGTAGCGAAAAACTGTTTTTT
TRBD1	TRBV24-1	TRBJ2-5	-	CATSDTGTGGLETQYF	TGTGCCACCAGTGATACCGGGACAGGGGGTCTAGAGACCCAGTACTTC
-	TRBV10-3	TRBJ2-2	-	CAISDRAVTGELFF	TGTGCCATCAGTGACAGGGCGGTCACCGGGGAGCTGTTTTTT
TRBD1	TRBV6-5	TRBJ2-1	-	CASSYDRGQNEQFF	TGTGCCAGCAGTTACGACAGGGGGCAAAATGAGCAGTTCTTC
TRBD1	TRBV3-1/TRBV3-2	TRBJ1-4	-	CASSQLTGTNEKLFF	TGTGCCAGCAGCCAGCTGACAGGGACTAATGAAAAACTGTTTTTT
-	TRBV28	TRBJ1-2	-	CASSLNSHGGYTF	TGTGCCAGCAGTTTGAATTCTCACGGTGGCTACACCTTC
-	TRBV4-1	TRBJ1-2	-	CASSQPSYGYTF	TGCGCCAGCAGCCAACCTAGCTATGGCTACACCTTC
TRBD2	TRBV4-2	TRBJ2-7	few	CASSQELAGGLAEQYF	TGTGCCAGCAGCCAAGAACTAGCGGGAGGTCTGGCCGAGCAGTACTTC
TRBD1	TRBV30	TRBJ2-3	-	CAWSVKGAGGTQYF	TGTGCCTGGAGTGTCAAGGGGGCAGGGGGTACGCAGTATTTT
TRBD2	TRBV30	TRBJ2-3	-	CAWSITSGSDTQYF	TGTGCCTGGAGTATCACTAGCGGGAGTGATACGCAGTATTTT
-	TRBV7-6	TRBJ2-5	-	CASSPLGASQETQYF	TGTGCCAGCAGCCCCCTCGGAGCCTCTCAAGAGACCCAGTACTTC
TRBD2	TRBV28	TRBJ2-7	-	CASTSGTTYYEQYF	TGTGCCAGCACTAGCGGGACAACCTACTACGAGCAGTACTTC
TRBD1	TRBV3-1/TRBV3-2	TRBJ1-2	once	CASSQSTGPRYGYTF	TGTGCCAGCAGCCAGTCGACAGGGCCACGCTATGGCTACACCTTC
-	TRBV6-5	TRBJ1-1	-	CASSRRGGNTEAFF	TGTGCCAGCAGTCGTAGGGGAGGGAACACTGAAGCTTTCTTT
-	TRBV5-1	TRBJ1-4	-	CASSSNLGRGVEKLFF	TGCGCCAGCAGCTCCAACCTCGGCAGGGGTGTCGAAAAACTGTTTTTT
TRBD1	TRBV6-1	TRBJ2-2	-	CASSEGRQGWTGELFF	TGTGCCAGCAGTGAAGGGAGACAGGGTTGGACCGGGGAGCTGTTTTTT
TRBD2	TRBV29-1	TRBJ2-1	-	CSVGLAGDGGKQFF	TGCAGCGTTGGCCTAGCGGGAGATGGAGGGAAACAGTTCTTC
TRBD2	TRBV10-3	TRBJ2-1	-	CAISDPGGSSYNEQFF	TGTGCCATCAGTGACCCCGGCGGGAGCTCCTACAATGAGCAGTTCTTC